What follows is one TCR beta chain and its context. What it binds is unknown. Splitting the CD4+ cells yielded a CD45RA+ naive subset and a CD45RA-negative memory subset. Generated by immunoSEQ multiplex PCR, the TCRdb table keeps only in-frame clones and is missing some. The sample has about 1 million clones; about 75% are singletons. This entry belongs to a study of shared clonotypes between healthy human individuals. At the level of the study: Per-donor plates numbered three CD4 naive, three CD4 memory, two CD8 naive and one CD8 memory.

Findings of the study overall: Large sequencing depth failed to make sorted-subset sequencing complete, rarefaction showed.

The ends lost 9 bases at V and 9 bases at J; junction bases unmatched: 15. The V gene's germline CDR1 is SGHTA and CDR2 FQGTGA. This CDR3 contains 16 residues. The sample taken for sequencing was memory CD4+ T cells sorted from blood. Subset noted: CD45RA-negative fraction. This chain links TRBV7-3 with TRBJ1-6; TRBD1 matches at 9 bases. This TCR came from a man between 18 and 29 years old in good health. CDR3 amino acids: CARLSPGQGGFSPLHF. The CDR3 nucleotides read TGTGCCAGACTTTCCCCGGGACAGGGTGGTTTTTCACCCCTCCACTTT.